One and the same sample provided the 31 T cell receptor beta chains below, sequenced in a study of blood T cells in healthy people across ages. PCR was performed a second time for about 6 to 12 cycles using a sample-barcoded 5' primer and a J-beta primer mix. TCRdb re-analysed the 5' RACE reads in MiXCR, keeping a single row per CDR3 protein. The data contain 500,000 to 600,000 distinct CDR3 sequences, 25% to 30% of them seen just once; the ten biggest clones take up about 18%. Input material: blood. The source of these receptors is a woman aged 70 to 79 in good health.

The V gene is TRBV9, the J gene TRBJ2-1; 7 bases are shared with TRBD2. J was trimmed by 0 bases and V by 0 bases; bases with no gene match: 6. This CDR3 is 17 amino acids long. CDR1 is SGDLS, CDR2 YYNGEE, per germline. CDR3 in DNA: TGTGCCAGCAGCGTAGGGGAGGGCGTAATCTCCTACAATGAGCAGTTCTTC. This gives the protein CASSVGEGVISYNEQFF.

The V and J genes are TRBV20-1 and TRBJ2-1; 7 nucleotides match TRBD2. TRBJ2-7 matches the DNA end more closely, so the J call is doubtful. CDR3 length: 14 amino acids. CDR1 DFQATT and CDR2 SNEGSKA come from the germline V gene (reference sequence). The chain's CDR3 is CSASDGGTSYEQYF. CDR3 sequence (DNA): TGCAGTGCTAGTGACGGGGGGACCTCCTACGAGCAGTACTTC.

This clonotype is termed medium-sized (0.01 to 0.1%). The V call is TRBV6-2 or TRBV6-3, the J call TRBJ1-2; D call uncertain. This CDR3 spans 14 amino acids. The V end lost 0 bases, the J end lost 6 bases, and 11 bases lay between the germline ends. From germline, CDR1 is MNHEY and CDR2 SVGEGT. The CDR3: CASSYSMGGDGYTF. The CDR3 DNA is TGTGCCAGCAGTTACTCGATGGGCGGCGATGGCTACACCTTC.

The V call is TRBV20-1, the J call TRBJ1-1; the match to TRBD1 covers 8 bases. The V and J ends lost 3 bases and 4 bases, in that order; junction bases with no gene match: 13. This CDR3 comprises 16 residues. The germline gives CDR1 DFQATT, CDR2 SNEGSKA (reference sequence). CDR3 in amino acids: CSASRAGGGSGTEAFF. As DNA, the CDR3 is TGCAGTGCTAGTCGGGCAGGGGGCGGTTCGGGCACTGAAGCTTTCTTT.

This clonotype was counted between two and nine times. The chain has TRBV20-1 and TRBJ1-5; possibly TRBD1 for D (5 bases). Between the trimmed V and J ends, which lost 0 bases and 4 bases, there was a span of 16 bases. CDR1 and CDR2 (germline): DFQATT, SNEGSKA (reference sequence). The length of the CDR3 is 16 residues. The CDR3 protein is CSARDWAGSRNQPQHF. Here the CDR3 DNA reads TGCAGTGCTAGAGATTGGGCAGGGTCAAGGAATCAGCCCCAGCATTTT.

The rearrangement joins TRBV7-9 to TRBJ2-5; D not certain. The DNA end lines up better with TRBJ2-7; the J call may be wrong. The germline V gene has CDR1 SEHNR and CDR2 FQNEAQ (reference sequence). The CDR3 runs 11 residues. The CDR3 here is CASSVADEQYF. CDR3 DNA: TGTGCCAGCAGCGTCGCGGACGAGCAGTACTTC.

This chain uses TRBV7-2 with TRBJ2-4; TRBD2 agrees at 10 bases. V trimming: 1 base; J trimming: 5 bases; junction bases outside the gene matches: 5. This CDR3 is 16 amino acids long. The germline V gene has CDR1 SGHTA and CDR2 FQGNSA. CDR3 loop: CASSLEPTSGENIQYF. The CDR3 nucleotides read TGTGCCAGCAGCTTAGAGCCAACTAGCGGGGAAAACATTCAGTACTTC.

A note on this clonotype: At one boundary the junction diverges from the germline segment, which might be a read error. The V gene is TRBV4-3, the J gene TRBJ2-3, with TRBD1 matching over 7 bases. Looked up from germline, CDR1 is LGHNA and CDR2 is YSLEER. This CDR3 contains 16 residues. CDR3 DNA sequence: TGCGCCGGCAGCCAAGGACCGGGACAGACCTCGAATACGCAGTATTTT. As protein: CAGSQGPGQTSNTQYF.

The J gene is TRBJ2-3, the V gene TRBV7-3, with D maybe TRBD1 (6 bases). CDR3 size: 13 residues. V was trimmed by 2 bases and J by 5 bases, leaving 8 bases between them. The germline gives CDR1 SGHTA, CDR2 FQGTGA. The CDR3: CASSLGTQDTQYF. The CDR3 DNA reads TGTGCCAGCAGCTTAGGGACACAAGATACGCAGTATTTT.

CDR3 nucleotide sequence: TGCAGCGTTGCCTCCTTGGTCCTAGCGGGAGGGTTAGCCAAAAACATTCAGTACTTC. Its translation is CSVASLVLAGGLAKNIQYF. The J gene is TRBJ2-4, the V gene TRBV29-1; 12 bases align to TRBD2. Germline CDR1 reads SQVTM; CDR2 reads ANQGSEA. The CDR3 is 19 amino acids. Trimming took 4 bases from V and 0 from J; bases not matched to a gene: 13.

This clonotype was seen a few times. The genes are TRBV12-3 or TRBV12-4 and TRBJ2-4; D is unclear. V was pared by 3 bases and J by 6 bases, with 9 bases between. CDR3 size: 13 residues. The CDR3 spells CASSFVVGNIQYF. The CDR3, as DNA: TGTGCCAGCAGTTTTGTGGTCGGAAACATTCAGTACTTC.

This clonotype has ten or more counts. V is TRBV29-1 and J is TRBJ2-1, with 7 bases fitting TRBD1. The V gene's germline CDR1 is SQVTM and CDR2 ANQGSEA. The CDR3 contains 12 residues. Trimming cost V 4 bases and J 7 bases; bases outside gene matches: 4. CDR3 loop: CSVALQGNEQFF. DNA of the CDR3: TGCAGCGTTGCTCTACAGGGGAATGAGCAGTTCTTC.

This clonotype was seen only a few times. J is TRBJ1-4 and V is TRBV6-2 or TRBV6-3; 8 nucleotides align to TRBD1. The length of the CDR3 is 15 residues. V was clipped by 2 bases and J by 7 bases; unmatched bases: 6. The germline CDR1 and CDR2 sequences are MNHEY and SVGEGT. CDR3 sequence (DNA): TGTGCCAGCAGTTACGATGGACAGGGAAGTGAAAAACTGTTTTTT. Protein sequence: CASSYDGQGSEKLFF.

This clonotype was counted between two and nine times. The V call is TRBV7-2, the J call TRBJ1-4; D gene ambiguous. This CDR3 region has 17 residues. V was clipped by 5 bases and J by 3 bases, with 19 bases between them. Germline values: CDR1 SGHTA, CDR2 FQGNSA. CDR3 sequence: CASSRSWIRVPNEKLFF. In DNA, the CDR3 is TGTGCCAGCAGCCGATCCTGGATCCGGGTCCCTAATGAAAAACTGTTTTTT.

This clonotype was observed a few times. The gene calls are TRBV20-1 and TRBJ2-5; a weak D match, TRBD1 (5 bases). The J call is doubtful: the DNA matches TRBJ2-1 better. The germline V gene encodes CDR1 DFQATT and CDR2 SNEGSKA (reference sequence). This CDR3 comprises 16 residues. The CDR3 sequence: CSASSPRGYRNNEQFF. The CDR3 region has the DNA TGCAGTGCTAGCTCCCCTAGGGGATATCGGAACAATGAGCAGTTCTTC.

This clonotype was seen only a few times. The chain combines TRBV9 with TRBJ2-2, with D unclear. The CDR3 is 14 amino acids. Germline V lookup: CDR1 SGDLS, CDR2 YYNGEE. Between the trimmed V and J ends, which lost 4 bases and 4 bases, there was a span of 11 bases. For the CDR3, the DNA is TGTGCCAGCAGCAAAGACGGGCCCACCGGGGAGCTGTTTTTT. Its translation is CASSKDGPTGELFF.

The CDR3 protein is CASNEQGGYGYTF. The CDR3 nucleotides read TGTGCCAGCAACGAACAGGGGGGCTATGGCTACACCTTC. This chain uses TRBV6-6 with TRBJ1-2, with TRBD1 matching 8 bases. Germline-derived CDR1 and CDR2 are MNHNY and SVGAGI (reference sequence). Trimming cost V 7 bases and J 4 bases; bases outside gene matches: 5. This CDR3 spans 13 amino acids.

The V and J genes are TRBV5-1 and TRBJ2-3; 8 nucleotides align to TRBD2. CDR1 and CDR2 (germline): SGHRS, YFSETQ. V gave up 4 bases and J gave up 6 bases; unmatched junction bases: 10. The CDR3 is 15 amino acids. Here the CDR3 reads CASSPGGGHEDTQYF. The CDR3 nucleotides read TGCGCCAGCAGCCCCGGGGGGGGCCATGAGGATACGCAGTATTTT.

The chain joins TRBV12-3 or TRBV12-4 to TRBJ2-3; D might be TRBD1 (5 bases). The length of the CDR3 is 13 residues. Trimming left V 5 bases short and J 4 bases short, with 10 bases between. As DNA, the CDR3 is TGTGCCAGCAGTCGACAGATCGCAGATACGCAGTATTTT. It translates to CASSRQIADTQYF.

In its sample, this clonotype was seen many times. The chain combines TRBV7-2 with TRBJ2-7; 8 bases align to TRBD2. The CDR3 is made up of 15 amino acids. With 1 base clipped from V and 2 bases from J, the junction kept 4 bases outside the gene matches. The germline gives CDR1 SGHTA, CDR2 FQGNSA. CDR3 nucleotides: TGTGCCAGCAGCTTAGTAGCGGGGCCTGCCTACGAGCAGTACTTC. This translates into CASSLVAGPAYEQYF.

This clonotype turned up a few times. The chain is built from TRBV12-3 or TRBV12-4 and TRBJ2-7, with D uncertain. CDR3 length: 14 residues. Trimming shortened V by 5 bases and J by 0 bases, and 11 bases separated the two germline ends. DNA for the CDR3: TGTGCCAGCAGTAAGGGATTCAGCTCCTACGAGCAGTACTTC. It specifies CASSKGFSSYEQYF.

This clonotype was counted only a few times. The chain is built from TRBV4-2 and TRBJ1-3, with 9 bases aligning to TRBD1. The CDR3 length is 17 residues. Germline CDR1 is LGHNA and CDR2 is YNFKEQ. J lost 2 bases, V lost 4 bases, and 9 bases had no gene match. The CDR3 bases are TGTGCCAGCAGCCCATCCCTAACAGGGGGCACTGGAAACACCATATATTTT. Translation gives CASSPSLTGGTGNTIYF.

The chain uses TRBV4-1 and TRBJ2-1; 9 nucleotides line up with TRBD1. Looked up from germline, CDR1 is MGHRA and CDR2 is YSYEKL. The CDR3 is 17 residues long. The V and J ends lost 4 bases and 9 bases, in that order; junction bases with no gene match: 16. The CDR3 DNA follows: TGCGCCAGCAGCCCCGCCGGAGTACTTCCGGACAGGGGTGAGCAGTTCTTC. Translated, it gives CASSPAGVLPDRGEQFF.

This rearrangement joins TRBV20-1 to TRBJ2-5, with D tentatively TRBD1 (5 bases). The better agreement between TRBJ2-1 and the DNA end casts doubt on the J call. The length of the CDR3 is 18 residues. Germline V gives CDR1 DFQATT, CDR2 SNEGSKA (reference sequence). The CDR3 DNA follows: TGCAGTGCTAGTCTGGTAGGGGTTAGACGGGTTTCTGTCAATGAGCAGTTCTTC. Protein: CSASLVGVRRVSVNEQFF.

This clonotype is a singleton in its sample. This rearrangement joins TRBV7-2 to TRBJ1-1; 7 positions match TRBD1. With V trimmed by 7 bases and J by 11 bases, 13 bases remained unmatched. Germline loops: CDR1 SGHTA, CDR2 FQGNSA. The CDR3 has 13 residues. Written as DNA, the CDR3 is TGTGCCAGCACCTTTGGGAGGGGACAGAGGGCTTTCTTT. Protein: CASTFGRGQRAFF. The full variable domain, with the rest looked up from reference TRBV7-2 and TRBJ1-1, is GAGVSQSPSNKVTEKGKDVELRCDPISGHTALYWYRQSLGQGLEFLIYFQGNSAPDKSGLPSDRFSAERTGGSVSTLTIQRTQQEDSAVYLCASTFGRGQRAFFGQGTRLTVV.

In this sample, this clonotype turned up many times. The chain recombines TRBV7-2 with TRBJ2-5, with a tentative D call TRBD2 (5 bases). V lost 4 bases to trimming and J lost 3 bases, with 9 bases between them. Germline V lookup: CDR1 SGHTA, CDR2 FQGNSA. The CDR3 spans 13 residues. The CDR3 sequence is CASSWTYEETQYF. CDR3 coding DNA: TGTGCCAGCAGCTGGACTTATGAAGAGACCCAGTACTTC.

This clonotype came up a few times. The gene calls are TRBV9 and TRBJ1-3; possibly TRBD1 for D (5 bases). Germline assignment: CDR1 SGDLS and CDR2 YYNGEE. The CDR3 runs to 15 residues. V gave up 1 base and J gave up 0 bases, with 8 bases separating them. CDR3 protein: CASSVQGRSGNTIYF. The DNA of the CDR3 is TGTGCCAGCAGCGTACAGGGCCGCTCTGGAAACACCATATATTTT.

This clonotype was seen more than once but under ten times. The chain employs TRBV11-3 and TRBJ1-2; 7 nucleotides agree with TRBD1. Germline V CDR1 and CDR2: SGHNT, YENEEA. This CDR3 has 14 residues. Trimming cost V 4 bases and J 2 bases; bases outside gene matches: 4. CDR3 in DNA: TGTGCCAGCAGCTCCTCGGGACAGAACTATGGCTACACCTTC. Translation: CASSSSGQNYGYTF.

The gene calls are TRBV27 and TRBJ2-4; D is perhaps TRBD2 (5 bases). The CDR3 covers 16 residues. Germline V lookup: CDR1 MNHEY, CDR2 SMNVEV (reference sequence). V shed 5 bases and J shed 11 bases, with 25 bases lying between them. CDR3 region: CASSALVGLEIDVQYF. The CDR3 nucleotides are TGTGCCAGCAGTGCCTTAGTAGGACTGGAAATTGACGTTCAGTACTTC.

The chain couples TRBV5-1 to TRBJ2-1; possibly TRBD1 for D (5 bases). The CDR3 length is 14 residues. Per germline, CDR1 SGHRS and CDR2 YFSETQ. Deletions cut 2 bases from V and 7 bases from J, with 13 bases between. The CDR3 DNA reads TGCGCCAGCAGCTTAACCCCAGGGAAAAATGAGCAGTTCTTC. Its translation is CASSLTPGKNEQFF.

The genes are TRBV29-1 and TRBJ2-5; 7 nucleotides line up with TRBD2. CDR1 SQVTM and CDR2 ANQGSEA come from the germline V gene. Losses at the gene ends were 5 bases for V and 4 bases for J; bases not matched to a gene: 1. The CDR3 has 11 amino acids. CDR3 bases: TGCAGCGTTCGGGAGGCAGAGACCCAGTACTTC. Translated: CSVREAETQYF.